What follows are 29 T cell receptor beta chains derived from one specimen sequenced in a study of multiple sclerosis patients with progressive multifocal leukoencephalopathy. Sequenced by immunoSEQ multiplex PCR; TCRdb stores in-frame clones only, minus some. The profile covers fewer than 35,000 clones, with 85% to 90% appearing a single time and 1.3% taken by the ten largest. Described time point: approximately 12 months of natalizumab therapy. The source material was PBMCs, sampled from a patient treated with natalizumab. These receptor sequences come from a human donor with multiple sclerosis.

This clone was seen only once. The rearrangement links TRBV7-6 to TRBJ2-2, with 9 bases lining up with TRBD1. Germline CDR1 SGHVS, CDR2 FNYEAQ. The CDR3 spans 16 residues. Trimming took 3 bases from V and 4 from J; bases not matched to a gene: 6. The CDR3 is CASSFPGTGITGELFF. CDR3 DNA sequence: TGTGCCAGCAGCTTCCCCGGGACAGGGATCACCGGGGAGCTGTTTTTT.

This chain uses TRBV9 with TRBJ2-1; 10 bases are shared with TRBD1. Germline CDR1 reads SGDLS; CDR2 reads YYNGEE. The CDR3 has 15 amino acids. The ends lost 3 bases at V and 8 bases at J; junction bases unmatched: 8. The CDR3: CASSGGTGEAYEQFF. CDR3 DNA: TGTGCCAGCAGCGGCGGGACAGGGGAGGCGTATGAGCAGTTCTTC.

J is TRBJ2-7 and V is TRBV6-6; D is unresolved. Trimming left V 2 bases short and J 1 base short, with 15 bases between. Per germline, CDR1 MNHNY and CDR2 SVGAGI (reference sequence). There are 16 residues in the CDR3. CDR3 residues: CASSYEAAGASYEQYF. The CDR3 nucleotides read TGTGCCAGCAGTTACGAGGCAGCCGGAGCTTCCTACGAGCAGTACTTC.

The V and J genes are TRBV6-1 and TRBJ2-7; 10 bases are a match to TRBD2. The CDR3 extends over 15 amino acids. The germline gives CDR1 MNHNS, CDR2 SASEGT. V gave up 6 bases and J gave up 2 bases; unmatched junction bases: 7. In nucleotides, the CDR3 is TGTGCCAGCAGCGAGACTAGCGGGTCCACCTACGAGCAGTACTTC. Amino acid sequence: CASSETSGSTYEQYF.

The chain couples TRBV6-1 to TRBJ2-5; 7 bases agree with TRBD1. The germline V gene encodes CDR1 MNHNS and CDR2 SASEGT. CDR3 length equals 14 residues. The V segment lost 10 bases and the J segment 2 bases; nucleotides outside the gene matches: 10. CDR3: CAIPSRQGQETQYF. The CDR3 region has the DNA TGTGCCATCCCCAGCAGACAGGGTCAAGAGACCCAGTACTTC.

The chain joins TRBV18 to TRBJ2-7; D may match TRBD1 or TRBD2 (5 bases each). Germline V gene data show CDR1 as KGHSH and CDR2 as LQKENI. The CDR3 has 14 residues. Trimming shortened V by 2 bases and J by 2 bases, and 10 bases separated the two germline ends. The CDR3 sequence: CASSPRGETYEQYF. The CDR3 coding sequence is TGTGCCAGCTCACCAAGGGGAGAAACCTACGAGCAGTACTTC.

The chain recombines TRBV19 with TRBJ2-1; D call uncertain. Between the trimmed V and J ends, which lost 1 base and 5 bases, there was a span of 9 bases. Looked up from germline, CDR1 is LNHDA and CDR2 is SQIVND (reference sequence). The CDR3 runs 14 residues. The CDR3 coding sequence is TGTGCCAGTAGTATAGTTTCGGGTAACAATGAGCAGTTCTTC. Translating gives CASSIVSGNNEQFF.

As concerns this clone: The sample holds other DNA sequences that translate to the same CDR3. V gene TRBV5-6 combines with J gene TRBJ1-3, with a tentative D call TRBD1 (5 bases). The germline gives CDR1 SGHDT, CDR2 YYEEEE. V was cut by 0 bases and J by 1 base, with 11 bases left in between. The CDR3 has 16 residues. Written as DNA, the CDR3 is TGTGCCAGCAGCTTGGGGGTCGGGGGGTCTGGAAACACCATATATTTT. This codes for CASSLGVGGSGNTIYF. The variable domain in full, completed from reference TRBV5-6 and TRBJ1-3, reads DAGVTQSPTHLIKTRGQQVTLRCSPKSGHDTVSWYQQALGQGPQFIFQYYEEEERQRGNFPDRFSGHQFPNYSSELNVNALLLGDSALYLCASSLGVGGSGNTIYFGEGSWLTVV.

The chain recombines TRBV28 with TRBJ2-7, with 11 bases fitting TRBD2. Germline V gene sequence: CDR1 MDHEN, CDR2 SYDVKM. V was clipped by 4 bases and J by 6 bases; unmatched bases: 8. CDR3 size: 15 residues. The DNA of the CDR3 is TGTGCCAGCAGTTCCCTAGCGGGGGGAAGAGGCGAGCAGTACTTC. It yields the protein CASSSLAGGRGEQYF.

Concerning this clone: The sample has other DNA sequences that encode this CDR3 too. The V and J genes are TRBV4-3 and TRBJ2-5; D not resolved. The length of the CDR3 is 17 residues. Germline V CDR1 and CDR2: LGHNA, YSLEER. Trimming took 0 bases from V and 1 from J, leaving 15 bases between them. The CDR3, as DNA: TGCGCCAGCAGCCAAGATGAGAGGCAGGTTCGCCAAGAGACCCAGTACTTC. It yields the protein CASSQDERQVRQETQYF.

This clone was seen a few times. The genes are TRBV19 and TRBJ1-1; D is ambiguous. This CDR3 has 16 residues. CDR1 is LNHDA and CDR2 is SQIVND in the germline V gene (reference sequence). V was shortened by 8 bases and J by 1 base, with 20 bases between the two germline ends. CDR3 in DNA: TGTGCCAGTTCTTCTCGGGTTGGGGTGGCGAACACTGAAGCTTTCTTT. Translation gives CASSSRVGVANTEAFF.

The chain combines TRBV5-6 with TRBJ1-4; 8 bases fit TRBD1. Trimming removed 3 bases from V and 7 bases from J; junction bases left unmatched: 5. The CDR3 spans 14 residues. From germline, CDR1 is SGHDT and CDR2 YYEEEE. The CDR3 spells CASSSGTGTEKLFF. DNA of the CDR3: TGTGCCAGCAGCTCCGGGACAGGAACTGAAAAACTGTTTTTT.

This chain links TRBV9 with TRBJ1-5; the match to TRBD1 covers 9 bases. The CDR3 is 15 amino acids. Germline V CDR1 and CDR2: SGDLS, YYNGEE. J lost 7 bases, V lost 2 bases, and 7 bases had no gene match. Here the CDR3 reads CASSVTGGSGQPQHF. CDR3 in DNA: TGTGCCAGCAGCGTCACAGGGGGCTCGGGGCAGCCCCAGCATTTT.

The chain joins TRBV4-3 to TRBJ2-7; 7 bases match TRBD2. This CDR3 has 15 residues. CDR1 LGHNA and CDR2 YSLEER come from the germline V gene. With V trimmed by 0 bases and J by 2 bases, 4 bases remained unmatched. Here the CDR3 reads CASSQDRGLAYEQYF. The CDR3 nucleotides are TGCGCCAGCAGCCAAGACCGCGGACTAGCCTACGAGCAGTACTTC.

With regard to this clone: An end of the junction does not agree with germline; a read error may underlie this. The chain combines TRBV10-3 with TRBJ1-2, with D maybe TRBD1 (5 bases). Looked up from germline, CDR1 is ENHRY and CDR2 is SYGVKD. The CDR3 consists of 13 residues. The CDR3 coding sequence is TGTGCCATCAGCCCCGCGGGGGTCTATGGCTACATCTTC. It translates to CAISPAGVYGYIF.

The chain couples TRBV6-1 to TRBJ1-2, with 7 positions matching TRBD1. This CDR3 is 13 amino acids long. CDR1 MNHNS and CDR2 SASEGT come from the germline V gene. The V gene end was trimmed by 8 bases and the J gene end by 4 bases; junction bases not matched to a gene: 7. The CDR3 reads CASLGTDFYGYTF. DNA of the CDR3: TGTGCCAGCCTTGGGACAGACTTCTATGGCTACACCTTC.

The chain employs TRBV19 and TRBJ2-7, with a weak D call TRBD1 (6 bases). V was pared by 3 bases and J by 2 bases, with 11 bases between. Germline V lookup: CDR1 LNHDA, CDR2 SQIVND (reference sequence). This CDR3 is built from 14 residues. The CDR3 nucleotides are TGTGCCAGTAGTATCCGGGACACGGCCTACGAGCAGTACTTC. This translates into CASSIRDTAYEQYF.

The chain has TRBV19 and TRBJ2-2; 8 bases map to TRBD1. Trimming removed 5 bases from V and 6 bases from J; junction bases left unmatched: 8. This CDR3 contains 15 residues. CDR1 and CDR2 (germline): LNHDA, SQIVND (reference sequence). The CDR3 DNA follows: TGTGCCAGTAGTCCCCCGGACAGGGAGGCCGGGGAGCTGTTTTTT. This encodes CASSPPDREAGELFF.

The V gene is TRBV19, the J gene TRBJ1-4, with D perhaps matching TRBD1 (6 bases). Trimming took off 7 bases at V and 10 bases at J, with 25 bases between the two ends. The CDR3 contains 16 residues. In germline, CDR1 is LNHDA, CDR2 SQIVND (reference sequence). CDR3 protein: CASNPSSGTSVGKLFF. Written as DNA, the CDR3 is TGTGCCAGTAACCCATCTTCCGGGACATCAGTTGGAAAACTGTTTTTT. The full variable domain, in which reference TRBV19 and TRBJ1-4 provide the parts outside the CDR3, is DGGITQSPKYLFRKEGQNVTLSCEQNLNHDAMYWYRQDPGQGLRLIYYSQIVNDFQKGDIAEGYSVSREKKESFPLTVTSAQKNPTAFYLCASNPSSGTSVGKLFFGSGTQLSVL.

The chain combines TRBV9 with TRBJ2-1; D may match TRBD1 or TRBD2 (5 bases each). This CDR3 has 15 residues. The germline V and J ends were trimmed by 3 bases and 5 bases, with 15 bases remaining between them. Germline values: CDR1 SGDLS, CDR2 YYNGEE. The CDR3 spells CASSDPGTPNNEQFF. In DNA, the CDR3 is TGTGCCAGCAGCGATCCCGGGACGCCGAACAATGAGCAGTTCTTC.

CDR3 loop: CASSLESSASNTGELFF. For the CDR3, the DNA is TGTGCCAGCAGCTTAGAATCGTCGGCATCTAACACCGGGGAGCTGTTTTTT. The rearrangement links TRBV7-6 to TRBJ2-2; D unresolved. Looked up from germline, CDR1 is SGHVS and CDR2 is FNYEAQ. The CDR3 is 17 amino acids. Trimming took off 1 base at V and 2 bases at J, with 14 bases between the two ends.

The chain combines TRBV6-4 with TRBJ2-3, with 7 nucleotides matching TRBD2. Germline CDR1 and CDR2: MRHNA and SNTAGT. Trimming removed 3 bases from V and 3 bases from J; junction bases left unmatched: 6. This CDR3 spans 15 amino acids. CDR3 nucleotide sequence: TGTGCCAGCAGTGAAGGCGGGGGTGGTACAGATACGCAGTATTTT. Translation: CASSEGGGGTDTQYF.

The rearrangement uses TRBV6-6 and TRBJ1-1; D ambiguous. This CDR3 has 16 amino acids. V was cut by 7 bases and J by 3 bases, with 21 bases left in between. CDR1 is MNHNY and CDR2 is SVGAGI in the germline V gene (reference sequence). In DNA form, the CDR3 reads TGTGCCAGCAACTTGGCCAGCTTTGAGCCTGACACTGAAGCTTTCTTT. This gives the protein CASNLASFEPDTEAFF.

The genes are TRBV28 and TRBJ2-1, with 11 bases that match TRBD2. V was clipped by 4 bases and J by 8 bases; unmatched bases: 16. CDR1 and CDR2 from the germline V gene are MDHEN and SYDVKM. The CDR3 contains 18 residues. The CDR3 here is CASSSQRLAGPPVDEQFF. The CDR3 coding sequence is TGTGCCAGCAGTTCCCAAAGACTAGCGGGGCCTCCCGTGGATGAGCAGTTCTTC. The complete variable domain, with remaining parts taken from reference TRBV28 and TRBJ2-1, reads DVKVTQSSRYLVKRTGEKVFLECVQDMDHENMFWYRQDPGLGLRLIYFSYDVKMKEKGDIPEGYSVSREKKERFSLILESASTNQTSMYLCASSSQRLAGPPVDEQFFGPGTRLTVL.

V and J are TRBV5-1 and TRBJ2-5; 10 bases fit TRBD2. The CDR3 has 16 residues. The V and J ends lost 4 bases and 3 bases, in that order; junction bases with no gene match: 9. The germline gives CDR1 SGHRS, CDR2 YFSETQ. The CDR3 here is CASSLVGTSGKETQYF. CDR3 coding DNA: TGCGCCAGCAGCCTTGTCGGCACTAGCGGGAAAGAGACCCAGTACTTC.

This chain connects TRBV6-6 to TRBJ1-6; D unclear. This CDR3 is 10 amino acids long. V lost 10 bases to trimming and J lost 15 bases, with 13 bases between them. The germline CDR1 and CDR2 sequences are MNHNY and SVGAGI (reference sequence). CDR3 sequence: CAIFDSSLHF. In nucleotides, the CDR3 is TGTGCCATTTTTGATTCTAGCCTCCACTTT.

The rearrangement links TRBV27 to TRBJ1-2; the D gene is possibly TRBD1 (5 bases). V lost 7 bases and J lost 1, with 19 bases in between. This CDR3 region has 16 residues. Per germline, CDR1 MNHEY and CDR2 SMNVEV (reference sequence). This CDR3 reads CASTPLHRGSNYGYTF. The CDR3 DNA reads TGTGCCAGCACCCCCCTACACCGGGGGAGTAACTATGGCTACACCTTC.

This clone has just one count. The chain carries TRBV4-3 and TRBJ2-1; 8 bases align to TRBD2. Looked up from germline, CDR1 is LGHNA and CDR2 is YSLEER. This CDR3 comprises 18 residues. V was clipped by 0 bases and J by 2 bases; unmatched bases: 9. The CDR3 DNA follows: TGCGCCAGCAGCCAAGAATTCGGACTAGCTAGTCCCTACAATGAGCAGTTCTTC. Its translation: CASSQEFGLASPYNEQFF.

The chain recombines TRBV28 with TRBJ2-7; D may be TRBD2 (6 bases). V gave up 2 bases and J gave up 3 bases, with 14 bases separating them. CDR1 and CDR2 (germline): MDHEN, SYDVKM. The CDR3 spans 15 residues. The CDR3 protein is CASSLLGGENYEQYF. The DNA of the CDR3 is TGTGCCAGCAGTTTACTCGGGGGAGAAAACTACGAGCAGTACTTC. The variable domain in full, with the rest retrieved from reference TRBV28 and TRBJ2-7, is DVKVTQSSRYLVKRTGEKVFLECVQDMDHENMFWYRQDPGLGLRLIYFSYDVKMKEKGDIPEGYSVSREKKERFSLILESASTNQTSMYLCASSLLGGENYEQYFGPGTRLTVT.